This T cell receptor beta chain was sequenced during a study of PD-1 blockade in classical Hodgkin lymphoma. The study's findings and limits: What drove the repertoire differences, possibly disease activity or prior therapy, has not been defined. According to reports, newly diagnosed patients had lower baseline TCR diversity than healthy donors, and relapsed/refractory patients had lower baseline TCR diversity still.

Time point of the sample: newly diagnosed, previously untreated cHL patient sample. The study compared against PBMCs from newly diagnosed, untreated classical Hodgkin lymphoma. With respect to this clone: Its specificity is not known.

Germline-derived CDR1 and CDR2 are GTSNPN and SVGIG (reference sequence). The CDR3 totals 13 residues. Trimming stripped 0 bases from V and 9 bases from J, with 14 bases between. Method: immunoSEQ multiplex PCR; TCRdb's copy keeps in-frame clones and lacks some. The repertoire includes about 30,000 clones, approximately 94% of them detected once, and over 2% sits in the top ten. The TCR comes from a human donor with classical Hodgkin lymphoma. Material: peripheral blood mononuclear cells (PBMCs). V usage is TRBV30 and J usage is TRBJ1-2; D may be TRBD1 (6 bases). CDR3 nucleotide sequence: TGTGCCTGGAGTGTAGGGGGGGGCGGTCGCTACACCTTC. Translating gives CAWSVGGGGRYTF. Combining the CDR3 with reference TRBV30 and TRBJ1-2 gives the whole variable domain SQTIHQWPATLVQPVGSPLSLECTVEGTSNPNLYWYRQAAGRGLQLLFYSVGIGQISSEVPQNLSASRPQDRQFILSSKKLLLSDSGFYLCAWSVGGGGRYTFGSGTRLTVV.